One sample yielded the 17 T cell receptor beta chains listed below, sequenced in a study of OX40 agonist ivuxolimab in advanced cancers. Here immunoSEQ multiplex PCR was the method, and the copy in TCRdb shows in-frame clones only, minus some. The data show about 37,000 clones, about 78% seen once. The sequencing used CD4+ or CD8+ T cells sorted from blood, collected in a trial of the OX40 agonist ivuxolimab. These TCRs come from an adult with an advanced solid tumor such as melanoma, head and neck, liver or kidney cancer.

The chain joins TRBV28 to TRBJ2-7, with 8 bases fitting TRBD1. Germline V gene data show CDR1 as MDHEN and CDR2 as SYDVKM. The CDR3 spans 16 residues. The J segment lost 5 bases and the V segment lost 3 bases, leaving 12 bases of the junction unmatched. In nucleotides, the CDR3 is TGTGCCAGCAGTTTTCCCCGGACAGGGAGCAGGGACGAGCAGTACTTC. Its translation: CASSFPRTGSRDEQYF.

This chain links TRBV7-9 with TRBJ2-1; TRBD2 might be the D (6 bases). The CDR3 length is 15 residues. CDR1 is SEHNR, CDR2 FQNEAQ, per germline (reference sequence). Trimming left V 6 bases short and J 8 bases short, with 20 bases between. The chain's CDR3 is CASRPRLGFGDEQFF. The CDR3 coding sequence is TGTGCCAGCAGGCCCCGACTAGGATTTGGGGATGAGCAGTTCTTC.

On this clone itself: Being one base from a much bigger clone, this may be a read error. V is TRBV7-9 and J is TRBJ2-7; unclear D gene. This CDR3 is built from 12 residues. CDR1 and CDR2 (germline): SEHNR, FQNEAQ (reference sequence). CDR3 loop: CANSYSQDEQYF. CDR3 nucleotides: TGTGCCAACAGCTATTCGCAGGACGAGCAGTACTTC.

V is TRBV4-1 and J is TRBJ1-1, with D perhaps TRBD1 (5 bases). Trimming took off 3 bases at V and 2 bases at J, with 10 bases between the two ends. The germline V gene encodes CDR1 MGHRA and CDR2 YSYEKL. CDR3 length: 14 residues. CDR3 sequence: CASSQGLLNTEAFF. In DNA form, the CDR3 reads TGCGCCAGCAGCCAGGGACTTTTAAACACTGAAGCTTTCTTT.

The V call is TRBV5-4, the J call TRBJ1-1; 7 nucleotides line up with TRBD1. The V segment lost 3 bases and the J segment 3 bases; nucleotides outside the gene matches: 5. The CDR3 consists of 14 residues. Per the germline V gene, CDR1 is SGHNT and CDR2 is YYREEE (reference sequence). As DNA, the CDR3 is TGTGCCAGCAGCTCGACAGGGAACTACACTGAAGCTTTCTTT. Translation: CASSSTGNYTEAFF.

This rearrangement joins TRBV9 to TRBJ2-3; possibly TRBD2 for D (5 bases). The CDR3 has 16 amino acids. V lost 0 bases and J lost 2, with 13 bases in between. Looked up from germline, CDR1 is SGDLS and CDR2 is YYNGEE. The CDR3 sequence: CASSVDARGITDTQYF. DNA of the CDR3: TGTGCCAGCAGCGTAGACGCGAGAGGGATCACAGATACGCAGTATTTT.

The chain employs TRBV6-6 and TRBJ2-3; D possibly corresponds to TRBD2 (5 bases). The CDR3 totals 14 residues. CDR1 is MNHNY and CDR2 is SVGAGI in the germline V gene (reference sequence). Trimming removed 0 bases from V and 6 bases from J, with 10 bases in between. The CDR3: CASSYSGDQDTQYF. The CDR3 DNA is TGTGCCAGCAGTTACTCGGGAGATCAGGATACGCAGTATTTT.

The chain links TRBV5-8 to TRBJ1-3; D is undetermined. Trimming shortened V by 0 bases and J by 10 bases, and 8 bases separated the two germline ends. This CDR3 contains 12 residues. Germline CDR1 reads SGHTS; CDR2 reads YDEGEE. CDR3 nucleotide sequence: TGTGCCAGCAGCTTGGCCGGGGAGACCATATATTTT. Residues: CASSLAGETIYF.

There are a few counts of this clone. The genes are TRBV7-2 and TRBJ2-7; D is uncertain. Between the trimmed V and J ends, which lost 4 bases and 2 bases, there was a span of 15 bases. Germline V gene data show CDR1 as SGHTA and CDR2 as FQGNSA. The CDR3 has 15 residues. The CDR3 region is CASSSNPGGTYEQYF. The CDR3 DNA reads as TGTGCCAGCAGCTCTAACCCGGGTGGGACCTACGAGCAGTACTTC. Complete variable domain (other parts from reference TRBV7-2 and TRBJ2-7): GAGVSQSPSNKVTEKGKDVELRCDPISGHTALYWYRQSLGQGLEFLIYFQGNSAPDKSGLPSDRFSAERTGGSVSTLTIQRTQQEDSAVYLCASSSNPGGTYEQYFGPGTRLTVT.

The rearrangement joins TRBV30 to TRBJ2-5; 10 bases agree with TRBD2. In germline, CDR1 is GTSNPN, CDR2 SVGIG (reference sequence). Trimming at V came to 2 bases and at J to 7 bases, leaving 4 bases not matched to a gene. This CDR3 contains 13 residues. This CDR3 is CAWSIEREGTQYF. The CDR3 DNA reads TGTGCCTGGAGTATTGAGCGGGAGGGGACCCAGTACTTC. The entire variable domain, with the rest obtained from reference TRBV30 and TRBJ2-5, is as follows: SQTIHQWPATLVQPVGSPLSLECTVEGTSNPNLYWYRQAAGRGLQLLFYSVGIGQISSEVPQNLSASRPQDRQFILSSKKLLLSDSGFYLCAWSIEREGTQYFGPGTRLLVL.

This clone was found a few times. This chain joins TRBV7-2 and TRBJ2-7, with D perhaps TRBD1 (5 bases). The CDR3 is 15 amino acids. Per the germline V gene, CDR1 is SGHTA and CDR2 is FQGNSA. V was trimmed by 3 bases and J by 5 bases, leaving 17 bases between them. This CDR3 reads CASSLDLAGLNEQYF. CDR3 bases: TGTGCCAGCAGCTTGGATCTCGCAGGGCTCAACGAGCAGTACTTC.

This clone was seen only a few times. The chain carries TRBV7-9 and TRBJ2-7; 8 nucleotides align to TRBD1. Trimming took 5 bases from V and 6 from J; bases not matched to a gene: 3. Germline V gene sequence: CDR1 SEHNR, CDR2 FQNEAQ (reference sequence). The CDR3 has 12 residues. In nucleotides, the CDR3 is TGTGCCAGCAGCCCGGACAGGGTCGAGCAGTACTTC. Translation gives CASSPDRVEQYF.

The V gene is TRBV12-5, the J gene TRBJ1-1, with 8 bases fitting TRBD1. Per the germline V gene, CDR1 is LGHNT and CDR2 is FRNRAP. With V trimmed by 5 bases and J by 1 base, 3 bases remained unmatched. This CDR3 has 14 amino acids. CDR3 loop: CASGLGQENTEAFF. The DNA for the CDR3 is TGTGCTAGTGGTCTGGGACAGGAGAACACTGAAGCTTTCTTT.

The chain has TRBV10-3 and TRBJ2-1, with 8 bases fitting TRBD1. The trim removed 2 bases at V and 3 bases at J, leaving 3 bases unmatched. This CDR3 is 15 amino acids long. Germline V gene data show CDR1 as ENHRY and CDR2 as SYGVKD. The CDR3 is CAISEGQGGYNEQFF. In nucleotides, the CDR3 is TGTGCCATCAGTGAGGGACAGGGTGGCTACAATGAGCAGTTCTTC.

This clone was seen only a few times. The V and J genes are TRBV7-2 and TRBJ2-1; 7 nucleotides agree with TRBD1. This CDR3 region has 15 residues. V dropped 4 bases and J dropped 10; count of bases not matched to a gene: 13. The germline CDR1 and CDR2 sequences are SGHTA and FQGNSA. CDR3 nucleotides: TGTGCCAGCAGCTCCTACGGGACAGTGATTGAGGAGCAGTTCTTC. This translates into CASSSYGTVIEEQFF.

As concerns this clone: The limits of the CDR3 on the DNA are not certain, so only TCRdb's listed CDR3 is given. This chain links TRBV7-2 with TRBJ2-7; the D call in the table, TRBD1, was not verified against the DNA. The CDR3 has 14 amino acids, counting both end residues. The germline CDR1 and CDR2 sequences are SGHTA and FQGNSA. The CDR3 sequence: CASSTSQGAYEQYF.

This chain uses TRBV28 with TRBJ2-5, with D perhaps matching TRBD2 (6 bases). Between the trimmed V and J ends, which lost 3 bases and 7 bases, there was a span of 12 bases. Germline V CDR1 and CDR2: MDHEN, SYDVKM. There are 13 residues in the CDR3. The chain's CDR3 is CASSFAGLGTQYF. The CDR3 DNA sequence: TGTGCCAGCAGTTTCGCGGGGTTGGGGACCCAGTACTTC. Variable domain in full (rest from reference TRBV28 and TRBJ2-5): DVKVTQSSRYLVKRTGEKVFLECVQDMDHENMFWYRQDPGLGLRLIYFSYDVKMKEKGDIPEGYSVSREKKERFSLILESASTNQTSMYLCASSFAGLGTQYFGPGTRLLVL.